One sample yielded the 4 T cell receptor beta chains listed below, sequenced in a study of blood T cell repertoires in COVID-19. Profiled with immunoSEQ multiplex PCR; TCRdb holds only in-frame clones, not every one. The table lists approximately 250,000 clones, about 79% of them singletons. What was sequenced was peripheral blood. The receptors shown here come from a woman between 40 and 50 years old who had recovered from COVID-19.

V gene TRBV7-8 combines with J gene TRBJ2-5; TRBD2 is a possible D gene (5 bases). This CDR3 has 14 amino acids. The ends were cut back, 5 bases at V and 0 bases at J, with 10 bases in the middle. Germline CDR1 SGHVS, CDR2 FQNEAQ. The CDR3 protein is CASSLTRNQETQYF. The DNA for the CDR3 is TGTGCCAGCAGCCTCACTAGAAACCAAGAGACCCAGTACTTC.

The chain couples TRBV5-1 to TRBJ2-4; 7 nucleotides agree with TRBD1. J gave up 8 bases and V 1 base, and 6 bases lay outside the gene matches. Germline-derived CDR1 and CDR2 are SGHRS and YFSETQ. The CDR3 runs to 14 residues. DNA for the CDR3: TGCGCCAGCAGCTTGATGACAGGGTTTGACATTCAGTACTTC. As protein: CASSLMTGFDIQYF.

J is TRBJ2-3 and V is TRBV24-1, with a weak D call TRBD1 (5 bases). Trimming took 8 bases from V and 4 from J, leaving 12 bases between them. This CDR3 spans 13 amino acids. Germline CDR1 KGHDR, CDR2 SFDVKD. CDR3 nucleotide sequence: TGTGCCACCAAAGGGGCGAATGCAGATACGCAGTATTTT. It codes for CATKGANADTQYF.

The chain combines TRBV4-1 with TRBJ2-2, with a tentative D call TRBD1 (5 bases). Trimming pared 1 base from V and 4 bases from J, leaving 25 bases between. The germline CDR1 and CDR2 sequences are MGHRA and YSYEKL. This CDR3 region has 20 residues. The CDR3 bases are TGCGCCAGCAGCCAAGGTGATGGCAGGGCCCTTTTTTTTGGCACCGGGGAGCTGTTTTTT. Translating it yields CASSQGDGRALFFGTGELFF.